This T cell receptor beta chain derives from a study of T cells in localized non-small cell lung cancer. The study, taken as a whole, reports: Longer survival (overall) was linked to higher T cell density in blood. Because only a single region of the tumor was sequenced, heterogeneity remains possible. Appearing in adjacent lung were a median about 50 of the top 100 tumor clones.

Sequenced by immunoSEQ multiplex PCR; TCRdb stores in-frame clones only, minus some. In the table there are about 55,000 clones, over 80% of which are singletons. V lost 3 bases and J 0 bases, leaving 11 bases between the germline ends. This CDR3 region has 15 residues. This clone was observed a few times. The antigen is undetermined. This TCR derives from a man aged 40 to 75 with stage III lung adenocarcinoma. Sample: peripheral blood mononuclear cells, taken before any cancer treatment. The chain couples TRBV23-1 to TRBJ2-5, with a tentative D call TRBD1 (5 bases). TRBV23-1 is marked as an open reading frame, function uncertain. In DNA form, the CDR3 reads TGCGCCAGCAGTCACAGGGAAGAGTACCAAGAGACCCAGTACTTC. Translated, it gives CASSHREEYQETQYF.